These T cell receptor beta chains were read from a single sample in a study of blood T cell repertoires in COVID-19. This table comes from immunoSEQ multiplex PCR, and its TCRdb copy is limited to in-frame clones, with some not included. The top ten clones hold 1.5% to 1.7% of a sample with roughly 410,000 clones, over 75% of them seen once. The sample taken for sequencing was peripheral blood. The receptors here all came from a woman aged 40 to 55 with COVID-19, enrolled during active disease. CDR3s include the opening cysteine and the closing phenylalanine or tryptophan. The D gene is left open where the match is weak. Part of the rows lack a size; the others show once, few, many or a class for expanded clones.

TRBV28,TRBJ2-1,.,.,TGTGCCAGCAGTTACGGACTGCCCGGCTCCTACAATGAGCAGTTCTTC,CASSYGLPGSYNEQFF
TRBV6-2/TRBV6-3,TRBJ1-6,.,TRBD1,TGTGCCAGCAGTTACCTTGGGACAGGGGATTCACCCCTCCACTTT,CASSYLGTGDSPLHF
TRBV7-9,TRBJ2-2,.,.,TGTGCCAGCAGCCCCAGGGGGGAGCTGTTTTTT,CASSPRGELFF
TRBV24-1,TRBJ2-1,.,TRBD2,TGTGCCACCAGTGATTCCGGCGGGGGGACCTACAATGAGCAGTTCTTC,CATSDSGGGTYNEQFF
TRBV4-2,TRBJ2-4,.,.,TGTGCCAGCAGCCAAGTGAGGAAGGGAGCTGACATTCAGTACTTC,CASSQVRKGADIQYF
TRBV6-2/TRBV6-3,TRBJ2-7,.,.,TGTGCCAGCAGTTTTCTTCAGGTAGCCTACGAGCAGTACTTC,CASSFLQVAYEQYF
TRBV28,TRBJ2-1,.,TRBD2,TGTGCCAGCAGTTTGAGGACTAGCGAGCAGTTCTTC,CASSLRTSEQFF
TRBV5-1,TRBJ2-2,.,TRBD2,TGCGCCAGCAGCATAAGGCGTATTAGCGGGGACCGGACCGGGGAGCTGTTTTTT,CASSIRRISGDRTGELFF
TRBV28,TRBJ2-7,.,.,TGTGCCAGCAGTTTGAGTCGCGAGCAGTACTTC,CASSLSREQYF
TRBV19,TRBJ2-5,.,.,TGTGCCAGTAGTATCACCCTGGGAGCACTCGGGGAGACCCAGTACTTC,CASSITLGALGETQYF
TRBV6-5,TRBJ1-1,once,.,TGTGCCAGCAGCAAAGGGGTGAACACTGAAGCTTTCTTT,CASSKGVNTEAFF
TRBV7-2,TRBJ2-7,.,.,TGTGCCAGCAGCTTACCAGGGGCCTACGAGCAGTACTTC,CASSLPGAYEQYF
TRBV18,TRBJ2-5,.,.,TGTGCCAGCTCGCGCCAGGGACAAGTGGAAGAGACCCAGTACTTC,CASSRQGQVEETQYF
TRBV30,TRBJ2-1,.,TRBD2,TGTGCCTGGAGCCCGTCCGGGACTAGAAATGAGCAGTTCTTC,CAWSPSGTRNEQFF
TRBV3-1/TRBV3-2,TRBJ2-7,.,.,TGTGCCAGCAGCCTATCCTGGCGGGGCGACTACGAGCAGTACTTC,CASSLSWRGDYEQYF
TRBV27,TRBJ1-1,.,TRBD1,TGTGCCAGCAGTTCGGGGGCCAGGGGGACTGAAGCTTTCTTT,CASSSGARGTEAFF
TRBV6-5,TRBJ1-2,.,TRBD1,TGTGCCAGCAGTTACTCGGAGGGACAGGCCTATGGCTACACCTTC,CASSYSEGQAYGYTF
TRBV19,TRBJ2-4,once,TRBD1,TGTGCCAGTAGTATGGGGGACAGGGGGCGCTTCAAAAACATTCAGTACTTC,CASSMGDRGRFKNIQYF
TRBV5-8,TRBJ2-5,.,.,TGTGCCAGCAGCCGTCAGGTACAAGAGACCCAGTACTTC,CASSRQVQETQYF
TRBV28,TRBJ1-5,.,.,TGTGCCAGCAGGGGGCCCCCCGGGAGGGCTCAGCCCCAGCATTTT,CASRGPPGRAQPQHF
TRBV19,TRBJ1-5,.,.,TGTGCCAGTAGGTCAAGGGCGGGAAGCAATCAGCCCCAGCATTTT,CASRSRAGSNQPQHF
TRBV11-2,TRBJ1-5,.,TRBD1,TGTGCCAGCAGCTTAGGGGACAGGGGGGATCAGCCCCAGCATTTT,CASSLGDRGDQPQHF